These 12 T cell receptor beta chains share one sample of origin, sequenced in a study of cytomegalovirus exposure and HLA in healthy donors. The PCR employed 60 Vbeta primers together with 13 Jbeta primers. The table came from immunoSEQ multiplex PCR; TCRdb's copy has only in-frame clones and leaves some out. This sample's clone table lists 65,000 to 95,000 clones. Sequenced input: PBMCs. All receptors derive from a woman between 55 and 75 years old in good health and CMV-seronegative.

V is TRBV11-1 and J is TRBJ2-7, with 8 bases that match TRBD2. CDR1 is SGHAT, CDR2 FQDESV, per germline (reference sequence). The CDR3 is 15 residues long. V shed 1 base and J 5 bases; nucleotides not matched to a gene: 7. The CDR3 DNA reads TGTGCCAGCAGCTTAGAGGGACTAGTGGGGCACGAGCAGTACTTC. Protein: CASSLEGLVGHEQYF.

The rearrangement links TRBV9 to TRBJ2-5, with 7 bases that match TRBD2. V shed 4 bases, J shed 4 bases, and the junction held 10 bases outside the gene matches. CDR1 and CDR2 from the germline V gene are SGDLS and YYNGEE. The CDR3 has 15 amino acids. The CDR3 sequence: CASSLSGAVGETQYF. In nucleotides, the CDR3 is TGTGCCAGCAGCTTAAGCGGGGCGGTGGGAGAGACCCAGTACTTC.

The gene calls are TRBV29-1 and TRBJ1-4; weak D call: TRBD1 (6 bases). CDR1 and CDR2 (germline): SQVTM, ANQGSEA. This CDR3 contains 15 residues. V lost 7 bases and J 0 bases, leaving 15 bases between the germline ends. In DNA, the CDR3 is TGCAGCGGACGGCGGGGGGGCGCAACTAATGAAAAACTGTTTTTT. Its translation is CSGRRGGATNEKLFF.

The CDR3 region has the DNA TGTGCCAGCTCACCACTCCGGATAGCGGGAGGTGATGATACGCAGTATTTT. It is translated as CASSPLRIAGGDDTQYF. V is TRBV18 and J is TRBJ2-3; 10 nucleotides align to TRBD2. Germline loops: CDR1 KGHSH, CDR2 LQKENI. Germline trimming cut 1 base from V and 6 bases from J; bases unmatched to any gene: 10. This CDR3 region has 17 residues.

V usage is TRBV5-1 and J usage is TRBJ2-1; 8 nucleotides align to TRBD2. The CDR3 contains 15 residues. The V gene end was trimmed by 7 bases and the J gene end by 5 bases; junction bases not matched to a gene: 11. Germline CDR1 and CDR2: SGHRS and YFSETQ. The CDR3 DNA reads TGCGCCAGCTTAGGGGTAGCGGGGTCTAACAATGAGCAGTTCTTC. Its protein product is CASLGVAGSNNEQFF. The whole variable domain, remainder taken from reference TRBV5-1 and TRBJ2-1, is KAGVTQTPRYLIKTRGQQVTLSCSPISGHRSVSWYQQTPGQGLQFLFEYFSETQRNKGNFPGRFSGRQFSNSRSEMNVSTLELGDSALYLCASLGVAGSNNEQFFGPGTRLTVL.

This chain uses TRBV12-5 with TRBJ2-5; 10 nucleotides line up with TRBD2. The germline V gene encodes CDR1 LGHNT and CDR2 FRNRAP. This CDR3 is 13 amino acids long. With 5 bases clipped from V and 4 bases from J, the junction kept 1 base outside the gene matches. This CDR3 reads CASGASGRETQYF. The CDR3, as DNA: TGTGCTAGTGGTGCTAGCGGGAGAGAGACCCAGTACTTC.

The V call is TRBV10-3, the J call TRBJ1-1; 7 nucleotides match TRBD1. After removal of 6 bases from V and 0 bases from J, the junction contained 10 bases not matched to a gene. The CDR3 sequence is 16 residues long. The germline CDR1 and CDR2 sequences are ENHRY and SYGVKD. In DNA, the CDR3 is TGTGCCATCAGGGGGACCGGGACAGACATGAACACTGAAGCTTTCTTT. Protein product: CAIRGTGTDMNTEAFF.

The genes are TRBV19 and TRBJ2-7; 9 positions match TRBD1. The CDR3 runs to 11 residues. The J segment lost 5 bases and the V segment lost 8 bases, leaving 1 base of the junction unmatched. CDR1 LNHDA and CDR2 SQIVND come from the germline V gene (reference sequence). The DNA for the CDR3 is TGTGCCAGTGGGGACAGGGACGAGCAGTACTTC. It specifies CASGDRDEQYF.

The chain employs TRBV10-1 and TRBJ2-5; D may be TRBD2 (5 bases). CDR1 and CDR2 (germline): WNHNN, SYGVQD (reference sequence). Trimming left V 4 bases short and J 5 bases short, with 17 bases between. The CDR3 is made up of 15 amino acids. CDR3 sequence (DNA): TGCGCCAGCAGTGCTGCGACTAATCCCGGGGAGACCCAGTACTTC. Encoded protein: CASSAATNPGETQYF.

Concerning this clone itself: One junction end does not reproduce the germline sequence, and a read error may be involved. The chain couples TRBV28 to TRBJ1-2; D is ambiguous. The CDR3 is 12 amino acids. CDR1 MDHEN and CDR2 SYDVKM come from the germline V gene. The CDR3 DNA is TGTGCCAGCAGTAAGAGGGAAGCCTTAGAGTCCTTC. Translation gives CASSKREALESF.

V and J are TRBV7-9 and TRBJ2-7, with 15 bases identical to TRBD2. The CDR3 is 14 amino acids. V was clipped by 6 bases and J by 11 bases; unmatched bases: 8. CDR1 SEHNR and CDR2 FQNEAQ come from the germline V gene (reference sequence). Here the CDR3 reads CASSPLGTSGRKYF. CDR3 in DNA: TGTGCCAGCAGTCCCTTGGGGACTAGCGGGAGGAAGTACTTC.

The chain couples TRBV5-8 to TRBJ2-4; D perhaps matches TRBD1 (6 bases). This CDR3 region has 16 residues. CDR1 and CDR2 from the germline V gene are SGHTS and YDEGEE. Trimming shortened V by 3 bases and J by 0 bases, and 13 bases separated the two germline ends. Here the CDR3 DNA reads TGTGCCAGCAGCTCGGGACACCTTATAGCCAAAAACATTCAGTACTTC. Translating gives CASSSGHLIAKNIQYF.